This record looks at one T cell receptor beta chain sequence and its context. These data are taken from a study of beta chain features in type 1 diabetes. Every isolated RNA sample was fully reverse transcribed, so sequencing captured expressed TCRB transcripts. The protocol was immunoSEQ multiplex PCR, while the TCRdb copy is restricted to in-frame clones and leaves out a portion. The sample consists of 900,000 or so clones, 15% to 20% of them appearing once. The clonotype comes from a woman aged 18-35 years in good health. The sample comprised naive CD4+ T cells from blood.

In nucleotides, the CDR3 is TGCAGCGTTAAGAGACTAGCGGGTCAATACTACAATGAGCAGTTCTTC. Translated: CSVKRLAGQYYNEQFF. The chain carries TRBV29-1 and TRBJ2-1; 10 nucleotides agree with TRBD2. Trimming removed 5 bases from V and 3 bases from J; junction bases left unmatched: 10. From germline, CDR1 is SQVTM and CDR2 ANQGSEA. The CDR3 extends over 16 amino acids.